The 17 T cell receptor beta chains below come from one sample, sequenced in a study of vaccination effects on CD4 cells after COVID-19. Their recognized antigens are unknown. ViraFEST used viral peptide pools to expand antigen-specific CD4+ T cells before sequencing. The authors isolated CD4+ T cells after around 9 days of culture. All vaccine recipients tested negative for nucleocapsid antibodies and had never contracted SARS-CoV-2 infection. Clones were sequenced by immunoSEQ multiplex PCR, and TCRdb holds only the in-frame ones, with some missing. The sample has some 68,000 clones, 70% to 85% seen once. Sample: CD4+ T cells from PBMCs cultured with HCoV-OC43 spike peptides, taken before COVID-19 vaccination. Subset: HCoV-OC43 spike overlapping peptide pool stimulation. These receptors all come from a human donor who received a COVID-19 vaccine.

This rearrangement joins TRBV19 to TRBJ1-4, with D tentatively TRBD1 (5 bases). The CDR3 totals 14 residues. Germline CDR1 reads LNHDA; CDR2 reads SQIVND (reference sequence). The V and J ends lost 10 bases and 4 bases respectively, with 16 bases between them. As DNA, the CDR3 is TGTGCCACCCAACAGGCGTCACTTAATGAAAAACTGTTTTTT. Its protein is CATQQASLNEKLFF.

The CDR3 DNA reads TGTGCCAGCAGCTGGGGGGGACAGGGGAACCCTTACGAGCAGTACGTC. It translates to CASSWGGQGNPYEQYV. The V and J genes are TRBV5-6 and TRBJ2-7, with 10 nucleotides matching TRBD1. This CDR3 has 16 amino acids. V lost 3 bases to trimming and J lost 4 bases; unmatched junction nucleotides: 10. In germline, CDR1 is SGHDT, CDR2 YYEEEE.

This clone appeared a few times. The J gene is TRBJ1-6, the V gene TRBV6-5; D gene ambiguous. V lost 9 bases, J lost 0 bases, and 9 bases lay in between. Germline V gene sequence: CDR1 MNHEY, CDR2 SVGAGI. This CDR3 comprises 14 residues. CDR3 nucleotides: TGTGCCAGTTGCATGAGCTCCTATAATTCACCCCTCCACTTT. Protein: CASCMSSYNSPLHF.

The chain is built from TRBV5-1 and TRBJ2-2, with 7 bases identical to TRBD1. V lost 3 bases and J lost 0; bases outside the gene matches: 5. The CDR3 totals 16 residues. Germline V CDR1 and CDR2: SGHRS, YFSETQ. In nucleotides, the CDR3 is TGCGCCAGCAGCTATTGGACAGGCTCGAACACCGGGGAGCTGTTTTTT. This sequence encodes CASSYWTGSNTGELFF. The variable domain in full, completed from reference TRBV5-1 and TRBJ2-2, reads KAGVTQTPRYLIKTRGQQVTLSCSPISGHRSVSWYQQTPGQGLQFLFEYFSETQRNKGNFPGRFSGRQFSNSRSEMNVSTLELGDSALYLCASSYWTGSNTGELFFGEGSRLTVL.

The chain links TRBV7-3 to TRBJ2-2; 9 nucleotides line up with TRBD1. Looked up from germline, CDR1 is SGHTA and CDR2 is FQGTGA. Trimming at V came to 6 bases and at J to 2 bases, leaving 4 bases not matched to a gene. This CDR3 spans 15 amino acids. The CDR3, as DNA: TGTGCCAGCAGGAAGGGACAGGGTAACACCGGGGAGCTGTTTTTT. Its protein product is CASRKGQGNTGELFF. Full variable domain (missing parts from reference TRBV7-3 and TRBJ2-2): GAGVSQTPSNKVTEKGKYVELRCDPISGHTALYWYRQSLGQGPEFLIYFQGTGAADDSGLPNDRFFAVRPEGSVSTLKIQRTERGDSAVYLCASRKGQGNTGELFFGEGSRLTVL.

CDR3 protein: CASSLTRNTEAFF. The CDR3 DNA reads as TGTGCCAGCAGTTTGACGCGGAACACTGAAGCTTTCTTT. The rearrangement joins TRBV12-3 or TRBV12-4 to TRBJ1-1, with no clear D. The CDR3 totals 13 residues. The V and J ends lost 3 bases and 1 base respectively, with 6 bases between them.

This clone occurred a few times. The chain carries TRBV9 and TRBJ1-5; 9 nucleotides agree with TRBD1. V lost 3 bases to trimming and J lost 6 bases; unmatched junction nucleotides: 4. Germline V lookup: CDR1 SGDLS, CDR2 YYNGEE. The CDR3 sequence is 14 residues long. The CDR3 loop reads CASSEGTGSQPQHF. The CDR3 DNA reads TGTGCCAGCAGCGAAGGGACAGGGAGTCAGCCCCAGCATTTT.

This clone has more than one count but fewer than ten. CDR3 bases: TGTGCCAGCAGCCCCGGGTCGGGGACAGATACGCAGTATTTT. This translates into CASSPGSGTDTQYF. The chain recombines TRBV7-9 with TRBJ2-3; D is perhaps TRBD2 (5 bases). CDR3 length: 14 amino acids. Trimming shortened V by 5 bases and J by 3 bases, and 12 bases separated the two germline ends. The V gene's germline CDR1 is SEHNR and CDR2 FQNEAQ (reference sequence).

The rearrangement links TRBV7-2 to TRBJ1-1, with no clear D. Trimming stripped 2 bases from V and 1 base from J, with 11 bases between. CDR3 length: 15 residues. CDR1 and CDR2 (germline): SGHTA, FQGNSA. CDR3 nucleotides: TGTGCCAGCAGCTTAAGTCGCGCGGCGAACACTGAAGCTTTCTTT. It specifies CASSLSRAANTEAFF.

This clone came up once. The chain is built from TRBV4-3 and TRBJ2-7; 10 bases are a match to TRBD1. With V trimmed by 1 base and J by 3 bases, 6 bases remained unmatched. CDR1 and CDR2 (germline): LGHNA, YSLEER. This CDR3 region has 16 residues. In DNA form, the CDR3 reads TGCGCCAGCAGCCAAGGGGTAGGGACAGGGGACTACGAGCAGTACGTC. Amino acids: CASSQGVGTGDYEQYV.

The V gene is TRBV18, the J gene TRBJ1-2; D is perhaps TRBD1 (5 bases). Germline V lookup: CDR1 KGHSH, CDR2 LQKENI. Trimming shortened V by 4 bases and J by 4 bases, and 13 bases separated the two germline ends. The CDR3 contains 14 residues. CDR3 protein: CASSLSGPVYGYTF. The CDR3 bases are TGTGCCAGCTCACTCTCGGGACCGGTCTATGGCTACACCTTC.

This clone was detected a few times. The genes are TRBV6-4 and TRBJ1-3, with D hard to call. This CDR3 has 11 amino acids. Trimming shortened V by 6 bases and J by 3 bases, and 3 bases separated the two germline ends. Germline V CDR1 and CDR2: MRHNA, SNTAGT. CDR3 bases: TGTGCCAGCAGGGGTGGAAACACCATATATTTT. The encoded protein is CASRGGNTIYF.

V and J are TRBV27 and TRBJ2-6; 11 bases match TRBD1. The germline V gene encodes CDR1 MNHEY and CDR2 SMNVEV (reference sequence). J gave up 2 bases and V 1 base, and 4 bases lay outside the gene matches. The CDR3 length is 18 residues. CDR3 sequence: CASSLFRTGGAGANVLTF. The CDR3 DNA is TGTGCCAGCAGTTTATTTCGGACAGGGGGCGCTGGGGCCAACGTCCTGACTTTC.

This rearrangement joins TRBV6-2 or TRBV6-3 to TRBJ2-1; a possible D gene is TRBD2 (6 bases). The V end was cut by 4 bases, the J end by 0 bases, with 16 bases between. The CDR3 consists of 17 residues. Germline lookup yields CDR1 MNHEY and CDR2 SVGEGT. CDR3 amino acids: CASSSAREALSYNEQFF. Written as DNA, the CDR3 is TGTGCCAGCAGTTCTGCCAGGGAGGCCCTCTCCTACAATGAGCAGTTCTTC.

This clone came up once. The chain uses TRBV4-3 and TRBJ2-3; D remains unclear. CDR3 length: 17 residues. Germline CDR1 LGHNA, CDR2 YSLEER. V shed 1 base and J shed 1 base, with 15 bases lying between them. The CDR3 spells CASSQASPAFGTDTQYF. In nucleotides, the CDR3 is TGCGCCAGCAGCCAAGCGTCGCCAGCGTTTGGCACAGATACGCAGTATTTT.

This clone was detected only once. The rearrangement links TRBV24-1 to TRBJ2-3, with a weak D call TRBD1 (6 bases). The germline V and J ends were trimmed by 5 bases and 3 bases, with 14 bases remaining between them. Germline lookup yields CDR1 KGHDR and CDR2 SFDVKD. The CDR3 is 15 residues long. CDR3: CATSVPGARTDTQYF. The CDR3 DNA reads TGTGCCACCAGTGTACCAGGGGCGAGGACAGATACGCAGTATTTT.

The CDR3 DNA follows: TGTGCCAGCAGTGAAAGGCAAGCATACGAGCAGTACGTC. Residues: CASSERQAYEQYV. The V gene is TRBV6-1, the J gene TRBJ2-7; D gene unclear. There are 13 residues in the CDR3. Germline CDR1 reads MNHNS; CDR2 reads SASEGT. Trimming took 2 bases from V and 4 from J, leaving 9 bases between them.